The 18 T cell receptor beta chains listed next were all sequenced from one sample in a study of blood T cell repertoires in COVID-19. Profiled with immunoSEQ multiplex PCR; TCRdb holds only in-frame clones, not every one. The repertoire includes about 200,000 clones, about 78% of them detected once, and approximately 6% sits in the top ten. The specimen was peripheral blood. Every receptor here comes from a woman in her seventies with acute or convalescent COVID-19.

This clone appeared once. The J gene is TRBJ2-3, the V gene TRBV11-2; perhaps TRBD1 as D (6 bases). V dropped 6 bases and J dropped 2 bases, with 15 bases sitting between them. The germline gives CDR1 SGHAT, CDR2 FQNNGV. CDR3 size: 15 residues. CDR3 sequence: CASRPPGQITDTQYF. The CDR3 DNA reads TGTGCCAGCAGACCTCCGGGACAAATCACAGATACGCAGTATTTT.

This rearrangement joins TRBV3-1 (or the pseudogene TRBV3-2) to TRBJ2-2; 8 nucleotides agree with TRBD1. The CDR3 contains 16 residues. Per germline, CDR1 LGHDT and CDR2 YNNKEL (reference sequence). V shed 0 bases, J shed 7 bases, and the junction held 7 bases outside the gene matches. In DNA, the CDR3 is TGTGCCAGCAGCCAAGATAAACGGACAGGGTACGGGGAGCTGTTTTTT. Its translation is CASSQDKRTGYGELFF.

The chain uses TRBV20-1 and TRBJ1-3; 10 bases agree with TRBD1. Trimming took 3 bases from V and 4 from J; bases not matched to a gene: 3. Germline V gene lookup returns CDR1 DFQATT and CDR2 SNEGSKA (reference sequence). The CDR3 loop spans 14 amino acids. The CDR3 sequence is CSASGDRGGNTIYF. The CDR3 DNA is TGCAGTGCTAGTGGGGACAGGGGAGGAAACACCATATATTTT.

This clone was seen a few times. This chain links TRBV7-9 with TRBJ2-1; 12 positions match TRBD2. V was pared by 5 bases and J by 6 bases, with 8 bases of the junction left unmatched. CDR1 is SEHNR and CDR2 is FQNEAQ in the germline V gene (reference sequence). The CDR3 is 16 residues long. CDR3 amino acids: CASSDRTSGIANEQFF. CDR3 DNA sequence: TGTGCCAGCAGCGACCGGACTAGCGGGATTGCCAATGAGCAGTTCTTC. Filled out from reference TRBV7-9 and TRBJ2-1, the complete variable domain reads DTGVSQNPRHKITKRGQNVTFRCDPISEHNRLYWYRQTLGQGPEFLTYFQNEAQLEKSRLLSDRFSAERPKGSFSTLEIQRTEQGDSAMYLCASSDRTSGIANEQFFGPGTRLTVL.

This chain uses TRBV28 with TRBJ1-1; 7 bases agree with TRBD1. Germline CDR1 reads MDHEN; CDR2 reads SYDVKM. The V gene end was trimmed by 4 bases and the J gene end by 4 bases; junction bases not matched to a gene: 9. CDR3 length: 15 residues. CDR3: CASSSATGTGTEAFF. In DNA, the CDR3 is TGTGCCAGCAGTTCCGCGACAGGGACGGGCACTGAAGCTTTCTTT. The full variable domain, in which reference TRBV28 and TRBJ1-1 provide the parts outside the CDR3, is DVKVTQSSRYLVKRTGEKVFLECVQDMDHENMFWYRQDPGLGLRLIYFSYDVKMKEKGDIPEGYSVSREKKERFSLILESASTNQTSMYLCASSSATGTGTEAFFGQGTRLTVV.

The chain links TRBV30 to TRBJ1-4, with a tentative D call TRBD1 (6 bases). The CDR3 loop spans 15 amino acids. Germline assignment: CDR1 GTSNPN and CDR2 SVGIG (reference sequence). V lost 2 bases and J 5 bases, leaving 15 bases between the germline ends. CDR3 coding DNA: TGTGCCTGGAGTTTAACGACGGGGGGCAATGAAAAACTGTTTTTT. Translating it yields CAWSLTTGGNEKLFF. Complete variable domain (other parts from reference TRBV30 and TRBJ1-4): SQTIHQWPATLVQPVGSPLSLECTVEGTSNPNLYWYRQAAGRGLQLLFYSVGIGQISSEVPQNLSASRPQDRQFILSSKKLLLSDSGFYLCAWSLTTGGNEKLFFGSGTQLSVL.

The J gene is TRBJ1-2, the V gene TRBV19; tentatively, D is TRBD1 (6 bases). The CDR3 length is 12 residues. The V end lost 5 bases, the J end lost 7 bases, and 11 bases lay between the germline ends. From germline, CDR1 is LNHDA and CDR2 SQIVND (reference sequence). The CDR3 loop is CASSHRVSGYTF. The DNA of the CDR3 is TGTGCCAGTAGTCACAGGGTGAGTGGCTACACCTTC.

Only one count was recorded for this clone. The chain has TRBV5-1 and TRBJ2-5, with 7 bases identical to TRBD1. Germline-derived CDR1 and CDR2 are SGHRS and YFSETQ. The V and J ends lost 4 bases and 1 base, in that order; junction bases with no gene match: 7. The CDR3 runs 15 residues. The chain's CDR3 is CASSLNTGAQETQYF. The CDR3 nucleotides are TGCGCCAGCAGCCTTAATACAGGGGCCCAAGAGACCCAGTACTTC. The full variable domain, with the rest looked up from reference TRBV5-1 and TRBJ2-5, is KAGVTQTPRYLIKTRGQQVTLSCSPISGHRSVSWYQQTPGQGLQFLFEYFSETQRNKGNFPGRFSGRQFSNSRSEMNVSTLELGDSALYLCASSLNTGAQETQYFGPGTRLLVL.

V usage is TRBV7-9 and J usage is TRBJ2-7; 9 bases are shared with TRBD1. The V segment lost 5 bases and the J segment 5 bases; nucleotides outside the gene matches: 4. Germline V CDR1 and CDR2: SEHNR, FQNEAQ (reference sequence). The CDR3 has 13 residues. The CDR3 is CASSRGQGNEQYF. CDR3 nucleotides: TGTGCCAGCAGCCGTGGACAGGGGAACGAGCAGTACTTC.

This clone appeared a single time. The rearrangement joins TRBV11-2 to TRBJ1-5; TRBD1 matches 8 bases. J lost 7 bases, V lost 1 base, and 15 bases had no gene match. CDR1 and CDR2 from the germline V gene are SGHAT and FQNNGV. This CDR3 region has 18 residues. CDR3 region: CASSLGLDGRGLWQPQHF. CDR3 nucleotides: TGTGCCAGCAGCTTAGGACTTGATGGCAGGGGGCTTTGGCAGCCCCAGCATTTT. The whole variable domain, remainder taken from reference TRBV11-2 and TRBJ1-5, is EAGVAQSPRYKIIEKRQSVAFWCNPISGHATLYWYQQILGQGPKLLIQFQNNGVVDDSQLPKDRFSAERLKGVDSTLKIQPAKLEDSAVYLCASSLGLDGRGLWQPQHFGDGTRLSIL.

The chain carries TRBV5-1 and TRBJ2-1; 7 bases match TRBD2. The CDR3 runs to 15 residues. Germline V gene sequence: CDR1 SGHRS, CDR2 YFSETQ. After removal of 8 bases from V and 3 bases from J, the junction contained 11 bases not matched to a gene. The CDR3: CASDRGEGIYNEQFF. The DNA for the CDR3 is TGCGCCAGTGACCGGGGGGAGGGCATCTACAATGAGCAGTTCTTC.

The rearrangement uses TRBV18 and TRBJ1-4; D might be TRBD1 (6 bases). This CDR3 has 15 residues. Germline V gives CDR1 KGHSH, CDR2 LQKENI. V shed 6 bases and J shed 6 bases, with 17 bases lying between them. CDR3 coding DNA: TGTGCCAGCTCCGCGTATCAGGGGAGCGATGAAAAACTGTTTTTT. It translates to CASSAYQGSDEKLFF.

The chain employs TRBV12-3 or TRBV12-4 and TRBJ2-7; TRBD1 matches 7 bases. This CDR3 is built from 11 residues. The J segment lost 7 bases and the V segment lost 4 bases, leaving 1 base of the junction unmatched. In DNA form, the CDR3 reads TGTGCCAGCAGTTACAGGGGAGAGCAGTACTTC. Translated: CASSYRGEQYF.

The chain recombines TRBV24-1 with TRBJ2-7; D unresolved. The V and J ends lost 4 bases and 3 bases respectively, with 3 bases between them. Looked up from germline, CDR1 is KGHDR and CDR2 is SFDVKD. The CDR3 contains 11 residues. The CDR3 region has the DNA TGTGCCACCAGTGACCTCTACGAGCAGTACTTC. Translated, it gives CATSDLYEQYF.

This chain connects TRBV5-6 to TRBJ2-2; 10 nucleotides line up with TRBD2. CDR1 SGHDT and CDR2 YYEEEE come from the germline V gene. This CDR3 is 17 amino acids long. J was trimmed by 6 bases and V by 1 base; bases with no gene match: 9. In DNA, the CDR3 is TGTGCCAGCAGCTTGTTTGCTAGCGGGAGAGCGGCCGGGGAGCTGTTTTTT. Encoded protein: CASSLFASGRAAGELFF.

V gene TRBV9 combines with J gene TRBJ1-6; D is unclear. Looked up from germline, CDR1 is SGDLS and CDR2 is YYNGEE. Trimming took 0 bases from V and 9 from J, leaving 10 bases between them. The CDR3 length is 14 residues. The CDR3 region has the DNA TGTGCCAGCAGCGTAGGAGTTGGTGGTTCACCCCTCCACTTT. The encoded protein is CASSVGVGGSPLHF.

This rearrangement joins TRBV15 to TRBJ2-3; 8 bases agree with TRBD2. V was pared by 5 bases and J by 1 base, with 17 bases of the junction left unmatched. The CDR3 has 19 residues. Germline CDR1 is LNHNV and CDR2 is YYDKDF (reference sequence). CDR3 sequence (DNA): TGTGCCACCAGCGCGTCATCCCCAAGTTTGCGGGGGGGCACAGATACGCAGTATTTT. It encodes CATSASSPSLRGGTDTQYF.

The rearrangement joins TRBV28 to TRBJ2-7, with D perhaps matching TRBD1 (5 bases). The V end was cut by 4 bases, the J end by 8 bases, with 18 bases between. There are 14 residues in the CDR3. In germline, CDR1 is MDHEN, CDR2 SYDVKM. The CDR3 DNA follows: TGTGCCAGCAGTTCGGACACGCCGCTGAATAAGCAGTACTTC. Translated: CASSSDTPLNKQYF.